This T cell receptor (beta chain) was sequenced during a study of cytomegalovirus exposure and HLA in healthy donors. This clone was counted a single time. Its antigen is as yet unknown. Germline V gene sequence: CDR1 PRHDT, CDR2 FYEKMQ (reference sequence). The ends lost 5 bases at V and 5 bases at J; junction bases unmatched: 7. The CDR3 has 14 residues. General study points: It was only CMV serostatus that was available as immune exposure information.

The study ran its PCR with 60 Vbeta and 13 Jbeta primers. This table comes from immunoSEQ multiplex PCR, and its TCRdb copy is limited to in-frame clones, with some not included. The data hold more than 90,000 clones, with 55% to 65% observed a single time. This chain uses TRBV13 with TRBJ2-7, with 9 bases that match TRBD1. This clonotype was sampled from a woman in her twenties or thirties in good health and CMV-seronegative. Source material: PBMCs. The CDR3 region has the DNA TGTGCCAGCAGCCCAAGACAGGGGGGGGACGAGCAGTACTTC. Its translation: CASSPRQGGDEQYF. The whole variable domain, filled in from reference TRBV13 and TRBJ2-7, reads AAGVIQSPRHLIKEKRETATLKCYPIPRHDTVYWYQQGPGQDPQFLISFYEKMQSDKGSIPDRFSAQQFSDYHSELNMSSLELGDSALYFCASSPRQGGDEQYFGPGTRLTVT.